Listed below are T cell receptor beta chains from one sample, sequenced in a study of CD8+CD57+ T cells in acquired aplastic anemia. One entry per CDR3 protein results from TCRdb running MiXCR on the reads. Here the sample spans about 150,000 distinct CDR3 sequences, approximately 52% being singletons. Material: sorted CD4+, CD8+, or CD8+CD57+ T cells (not recorded which) from PBMCs. These TCRs come from a human donor with aplastic anemia. The CDR3 runs from the conserved cysteine through the conserved F or W. D genes are given only for firm matches. Not every row has a clone size; where given, it reads once, few, many or a size class.

D,V,J,size,CDR3,DNA
.,TRBV20-1,TRBJ2-3,.,CSARDPSGASTDTQYF,TGCAGTGCTAGAGACCCCTCTGGCGCCTCGACAGATACGCAGTATTTT
TRBD1,TRBV3-1,TRBJ2-1,many,CASSQPGQGAVRYNEQFF,TGTGCCAGCAGCCAACCGGGACAGGGGGCGGTAAGGTACAATGAGCAGTTCTTC
.,TRBV4-1,TRBJ1-1,once,CASSQAHYSNTEAFF,TGCGCCAGCAGCCAAGCTCACTACTCGAACACTGAAGCTTTCTTT
TRBD1,TRBV7-2,TRBJ1-2,.,CASSLEGQGAGGYTF,TGTGCCAGCAGCTTGGAGGGACAGGGTGCGGGCGGCTACACCTTC
.,TRBV27,TRBJ2-7,many,CASSTRGRVNDEQYF,TGTGCCAGCAGTACTCGTGGCAGGGTTAACGACGAGCAGTACTTC
.,TRBV7-2,TRBJ2-2,.,CASSLIQTNTGELFF,TGTGCCAGCAGCTTAATACAGACGAACACCGGGGAGCTGTTTTTT
.,TRBV24-1,TRBJ2-3,many,CATSDSSPTQYF,TGTGCCACCAGTGATTCTAGCCCGACGCAGTATTTT
TRBD1,TRBV20-1,TRBJ1-6,.,CSAREPQGDHSPLHF,TGCAGTGCTAGAGAACCTCAGGGGGATCATTCACCCCTCCACTTT
.,TRBV15,TRBJ2-7,few,CATSRDLSYEQYF,TGTGCCACCAGCAGAGACCTATCCTACGAGCAGTACTTC
TRBD1,TRBV9,TRBJ1-1,many,CASSVVGQGVMNTEAFF,TGTGCCAGCAGCGTAGTAGGACAGGGGGTAATGAACACTGAAGCTTTCTTT
.,TRBV19,TRBJ1-1,.,CASSIGGPNTEAFF,TGTGCCAGTAGTATCGGCGGACCGAACACTGAAGCTTTCTTT
.,TRBV11-2,TRBJ2-1,.,CASSEGGTYNEQFF,TGTGCCAGCAGCGAGGGAGGAACCTACAATGAGCAGTTCTTC
.,TRBV10-3,TRBJ2-7,.,CAISESVGTYEQYF,TGTGCCATCAGTGAGTCGGTAGGAACCTACGAGCAGTACTTC
TRBD1,TRBV7-7,TRBJ1-2,once,CASSLEVDRGDYGYTF,TGTGCCAGCAGCTTAGAGGTGGACAGGGGTGACTATGGCTACACCTTC
TRBD1,TRBV20-1,TRBJ1-2,.,CSFRITGGWGYTF,TGCAGCTTCCGAATAACAGGGGGCTGGGGGTACACCTTC
.,TRBV2,TRBJ2-2,.,CTSSSRVNTGELFF,TGTACCAGCAGTAGCAGGGTAAACACCGGGGAGCTGTTTTTT